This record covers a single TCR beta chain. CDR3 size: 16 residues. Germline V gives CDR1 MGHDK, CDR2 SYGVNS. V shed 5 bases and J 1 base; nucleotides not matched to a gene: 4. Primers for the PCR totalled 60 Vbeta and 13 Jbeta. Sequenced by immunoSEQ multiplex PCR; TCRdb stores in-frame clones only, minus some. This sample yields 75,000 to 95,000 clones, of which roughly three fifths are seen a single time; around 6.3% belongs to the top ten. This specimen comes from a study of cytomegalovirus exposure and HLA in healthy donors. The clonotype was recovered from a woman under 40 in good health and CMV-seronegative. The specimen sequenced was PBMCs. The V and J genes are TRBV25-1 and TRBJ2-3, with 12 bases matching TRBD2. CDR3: CASSHRLAGGTDTQYF. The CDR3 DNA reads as TGTGCCAGCAGTCACCGACTAGCGGGGGGCACAGATACGCAGTATTTT.